Sequencing of this T cell receptor (beta chain) was carried out in a study of shared clonotypes between healthy human individuals. Overall study findings and caveats: The diversity represented, both genetic and in exposure history, was limited by few donors.

The CDR3 is made up of 14 amino acids. In germline, CDR1 is KGHSH, CDR2 LQKENI. With 2 bases removed from V and 3 bases from J, the gap between germline ends came to 11 bases. Authors' methods: For the immunoSEQ data, sequences were junction-only without quality scores, so filtering differed. Clones were read by immunoSEQ multiplex PCR, and TCRdb kept only the in-frame ones, dropping some. That table furnishes V, J and clone size, whereas the DNA furnished D and trimming. The table lists about 490,000 clones, around 85% of them singletons. As regards this clone: Its matching antigen is unknown.

Material: PBMCs. The sequence derives from a woman between 40 and 55 years old in good health. Some clones in this sample may be carry-over from other donors' samples. The genes are TRBV18 and TRBJ2-7; the D gene is possibly TRBD2 (6 bases). DNA for the CDR3: TGTGCCAGCTCACCATTCGACGGGGGCTACGAGCAGTACTTC. This gives the protein CASSPFDGGYEQYF.